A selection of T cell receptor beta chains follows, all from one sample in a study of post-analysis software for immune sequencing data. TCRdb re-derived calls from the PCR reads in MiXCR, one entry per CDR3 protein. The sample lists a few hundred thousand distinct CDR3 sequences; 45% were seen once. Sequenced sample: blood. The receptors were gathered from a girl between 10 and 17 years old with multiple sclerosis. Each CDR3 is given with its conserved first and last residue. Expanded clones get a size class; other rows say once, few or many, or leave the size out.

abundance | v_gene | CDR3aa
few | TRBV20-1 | CSASPPGVGYGYTF
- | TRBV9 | CASSHALGGGNTEAFF
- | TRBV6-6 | CASIQPRGGNTEAFF
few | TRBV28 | CASSKQGPTSGAYGYTF
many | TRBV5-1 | CASSFEGETQYF
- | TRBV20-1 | CSARGDRGKQYF
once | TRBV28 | CASRSPGQGYGYTF
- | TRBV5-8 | CASSLGRTGDEQFF
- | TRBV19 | CASSRGLSYEQYF
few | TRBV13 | CASTPSGRFDNEQFF
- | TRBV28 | CASCSSGGGSYEQYF
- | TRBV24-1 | CATSWARGSYNEQFF
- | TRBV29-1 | CNVVGRSYEQYF
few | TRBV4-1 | CASSQGVESNYGYTF
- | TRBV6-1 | CASSIARSDLGPYNEQFF
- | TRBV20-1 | CSARDRTSASYEQYF
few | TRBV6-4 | CASRPEQGLPDTQYF
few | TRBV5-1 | CASSLGQGARSDGYTF
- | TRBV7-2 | CASSSYGPVGQYF
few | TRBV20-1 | CSARSGTEGWTDTQYF
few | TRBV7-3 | CASSSSGRVGELFF
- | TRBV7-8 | CASSGVSGRSQETQYF
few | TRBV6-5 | CASRPGRYSNQPQHF
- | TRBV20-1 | CSAFPDRTYEQYF
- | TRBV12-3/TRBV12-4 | CASSLLGQDAQYF
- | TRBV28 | CASSVTQDRDGYTF
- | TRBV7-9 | CASSLGGDNVLTF
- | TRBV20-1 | CSAAGTGGWYNEQFF
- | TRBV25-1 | CASSVPGVETQYF
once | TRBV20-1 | CSARTFQLAGTREQYF
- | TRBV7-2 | CASSPRGGAYNEQFF
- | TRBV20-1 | CSAPAPRQYGAFF
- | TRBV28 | CASSLGRGEQYF
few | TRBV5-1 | CASSGRVSGRETQYF
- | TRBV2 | CAGTSGRPDTQYF
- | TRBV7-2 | CAGSSTRETQYF
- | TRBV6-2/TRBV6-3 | CASTVGYEQYF
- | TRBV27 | CASSSVRLADANEQFF
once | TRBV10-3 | CAISESAMDSYNEQFF
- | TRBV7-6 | CASSLRGEGIYNEQFF
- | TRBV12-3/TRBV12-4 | CASSFGLRQPQHF
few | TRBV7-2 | CASSTQGAGETQYF
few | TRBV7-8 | CASSLPMGEQYF
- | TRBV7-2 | CASSFGTGRGNEQFF
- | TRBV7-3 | CASSSSPPGQGGHEQFF
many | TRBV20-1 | CSARGGTGIYEQYF
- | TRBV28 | CASSFGTGLYEQYF
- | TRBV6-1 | CASSRGQDDNYGYTF
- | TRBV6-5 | CASSYSGQANYGYTF
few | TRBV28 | CASSTIHEQYF